The next 23 T cell receptor beta chains were all read from a single sample in a study of cytomegalovirus exposure and HLA in healthy donors. Amplification used 60 Vbeta primers and 13 Jbeta primers. Sequencing used immunoSEQ multiplex PCR; TCRdb keeps in-frame clones, though not all of them. The table has approximately 150,000 clones, 80% seen once. The sequenced material came from PBMCs. All receptors derive from a man younger than 30 in good health and CMV-seropositive.

The chain has TRBV5-1 and TRBJ1-2; 9 bases are a match to TRBD1. The CDR3 length is 14 residues. Germline V gene data show CDR1 as SGHRS and CDR2 as YFSETQ. J gave up 4 bases and V 7 bases, and 8 bases lay outside the gene matches. DNA of the CDR3: TGCGCCAGCCGGGACAGGGAATACGGCTATGGCTACACCTTC. This translates into CASRDREYGYGYTF.

V is TRBV14 and J is TRBJ2-1, with TRBD2 as a possible D gene (6 bases). The CDR3 is 13 residues long. Trimming shortened V by 2 bases and J by 10 bases, and 12 bases separated the two germline ends. Germline V gene sequence: CDR1 SGHDN, CDR2 FVKESK. CDR3 DNA sequence: TGTGCCAGCAGCCAACCTATTCGGGGGGAGCAGTTCTTC. It translates to CASSQPIRGEQFF.

This clone was detected once. The chain carries TRBV27 and TRBJ2-7, with 11 bases matching TRBD1. The CDR3 length is 16 residues. Germline CDR1 MNHEY, CDR2 SMNVEV (reference sequence). V dropped 5 bases and J dropped 2; count of bases not matched to a gene: 8. In DNA, the CDR3 is TGTGCCAGCAGTGGCCACCGGGACAGGGGGGCCTACGAGCAGTACTTC. Its translation: CASSGHRDRGAYEQYF.

The chain has TRBV19 and TRBJ1-4; 7 bases are shared with TRBD1. Per germline, CDR1 LNHDA and CDR2 SQIVND (reference sequence). CDR3 length equals 14 residues. With V trimmed by 4 bases and J by 1 base, 0 bases remained unmatched. This CDR3 reads CASSRQGTNEKLFF. The CDR3 coding sequence is TGTGCCAGTAGTAGACAGGGAACTAATGAAAAACTGTTTTTT.

V is TRBV19 and J is TRBJ1-4; 7 nucleotides match TRBD1. This CDR3 region has 14 residues. Germline V CDR1 and CDR2: LNHDA, SQIVND (reference sequence). Trimming cost V 3 bases and J 7 bases; bases outside gene matches: 5. The CDR3 DNA follows: TGTGCCAGTAGTATTACAGGGGTCAGTGAAAAACTGTTTTTT. This codes for CASSITGVSEKLFF. Supplemented by reference TRBV19 and TRBJ1-4, the full variable domain reads DGGITQSPKYLFRKEGQNVTLSCEQNLNHDAMYWYRQDPGQGLRLIYYSQIVNDFQKGDIAEGYSVSREKKESFPLTVTSAQKNPTAFYLCASSITGVSEKLFFGSGTQLSVL.

The chain recombines TRBV19 with TRBJ2-6; 8 nucleotides match TRBD1. The CDR3 consists of 19 residues. The germline V gene has CDR1 LNHDA and CDR2 SQIVND (reference sequence). V trimming: 5 bases; J trimming: 0 bases; junction bases outside the gene matches: 12. CDR3 bases: TGTGCCAGTAGTTCTGAGGGGGACAGGCTGTACTCTGGGGCCAACGTCCTGACTTTC. It codes for CASSSEGDRLYSGANVLTF. Full variable domain (missing parts from reference TRBV19 and TRBJ2-6): DGGITQSPKYLFRKEGQNVTLSCEQNLNHDAMYWYRQDPGQGLRLIYYSQIVNDFQKGDIAEGYSVSREKKESFPLTVTSAQKNPTAFYLCASSSEGDRLYSGANVLTFGAGSRLTVL.

The chain links TRBV6-5 to TRBJ1-2; 7 bases line up with TRBD1. The CDR3 sequence is 14 residues long. V lost 4 bases, J lost 4 bases, and 6 bases stayed unmatched. Germline V gene data show CDR1 as MNHEY and CDR2 as SVGAGI. The CDR3 nucleotides are TGTGCCAGCAGTTCCCGGGACAGTATCTATGGCTACACCTTC. Protein product: CASSSRDSIYGYTF.

The chain joins TRBV5-6 to TRBJ1-1; D unclear. This CDR3 has 15 residues. V was pared by 1 base and J by 3 bases, with 13 bases between. Germline V gives CDR1 SGHDT, CDR2 YYEEEE. CDR3 bases: TGTGCCAGCAGCTTGTACGGAGGCGCCGACACTGAAGCTTTCTTT. This gives the protein CASSLYGGADTEAFF. Complete variable domain (other parts from reference TRBV5-6 and TRBJ1-1): DAGVTQSPTHLIKTRGQQVTLRCSPKSGHDTVSWYQQALGQGPQFIFQYYEEEERQRGNFPDRFSGHQFPNYSSELNVNALLLGDSALYLCASSLYGGADTEAFFGQGTRLTVV.

The V call is TRBV19, the J call TRBJ1-5; D perhaps matches TRBD1 (6 bases). V was pared by 5 bases and J by 3 bases, with 14 bases between. CDR1 LNHDA and CDR2 SQIVND come from the germline V gene (reference sequence). This CDR3 has 15 amino acids. The CDR3 region is CASSPGVLNNQPQHF. CDR3 coding DNA: TGTGCCAGTAGTCCAGGGGTGTTGAACAATCAGCCCCAGCATTTT.

The rearrangement links TRBV30 to TRBJ2-7, with a weak D call TRBD2 (6 bases). Trimming pared 5 bases from V and 11 bases from J, leaving 13 bases between. The CDR3 extends over 10 amino acids. Looked up from germline, CDR1 is GTSNPN and CDR2 is SVGIG (reference sequence). This chain's CDR3 is CAWGPASEYF. CDR3 DNA: TGTGCCTGGGGCCCCGCTAGCGAGTACTTC.

The CDR3 reads CASSESHGVQHF. DNA of the CDR3: TGTGCCAGCAGTGAGTCACACGGAGTGCAGCATTTT. The chain carries TRBV2 and TRBJ1-5; D remains ambiguous. The V end was cut by 3 bases, the J end by 13 bases, with 13 bases between. This CDR3 is built from 12 residues. Per the germline V gene, CDR1 is SNHLY and CDR2 is FYNNEI.

On this clone itself: One junction end does not reproduce the germline sequence, and a read error may be involved. The chain employs TRBV7-9 and TRBJ1-3; D remains unclear. This CDR3 is 16 amino acids long. From germline, CDR1 is SEHNR and CDR2 FQNEAQ (reference sequence). This chain's CDR3 is CSSSLLVGVAGNTIYF. The CDR3 DNA sequence: TGTTCCAGCAGCTTATTGGTCGGGGTTGCTGGAAACACCATATATTTT. The variable domain in full, with the rest retrieved from reference TRBV7-9 and TRBJ1-3, is DTGVSQNPRHKITKRGQNVTFRCDPISEHNRLYWYRQTLGQGPEFLTYFQNEAQLEKSRLLSDRFSAERPKGSFSTLEIQRTEQGDSAMYLCSSSLLVGVAGNTIYFGEGSWLTVV.

This chain connects TRBV6-1 to TRBJ2-7; 7 bases line up with TRBD1. The germline V gene has CDR1 MNHNS and CDR2 SASEGT. This CDR3 has 15 residues. Trimming at V came to 2 bases and at J to 1 base, leaving 5 bases not matched to a gene. Here the CDR3 DNA reads TGTGCCAGCAGTGAACTTGGGACAGTTTCCTACGAGCAGTACTTC. Translation gives CASSELGTVSYEQYF.

The CDR3: CASSSGTGNEQYF. In DNA form, the CDR3 reads TGTGCCAGCAGCTCTGGGACAGGAAACGAGCAGTACTTC. The rearrangement links TRBV5-5 to TRBJ2-7; 8 nucleotides agree with TRBD1. Unmatched junction bases numbered 4, after V lost 3 bases and J lost 5 bases. The CDR3 covers 13 residues. The germline gives CDR1 SGHKS, CDR2 YYEKEE (reference sequence). Complete variable domain (other parts from reference TRBV5-5 and TRBJ2-7): DAGVTQSPTHLIKTRGQQVTLRCSPISGHKSVSWYQQVLGQGPQFIFQYYEKEERGRGNFPDRFSARQFPNYSSELNVNALLLGDSALYLCASSSGTGNEQYFGPGTRLTVT.

The sample holds one count of this clone. The DNA for the CDR3 is TGTGCCAGTAGCCCCATTCCGGGACAGGGAGTCGATGGCTACACCTTC. It yields the protein CASSPIPGQGVDGYTF. The V call is TRBV19, the J call TRBJ1-2; 9 nucleotides line up with TRBD1. Germline CDR1 is LNHDA and CDR2 is SQIVND (reference sequence). Trimming at V came to 6 bases and at J to 6 bases, leaving 14 bases not matched to a gene. The length of the CDR3 is 16 residues. The full variable domain, with the rest looked up from reference TRBV19 and TRBJ1-2, is DGGITQSPKYLFRKEGQNVTLSCEQNLNHDAMYWYRQDPGQGLRLIYYSQIVNDFQKGDIAEGYSVSREKKESFPLTVTSAQKNPTAFYLCASSPIPGQGVDGYTFGSGTRLTVV.

This clone was detected only once. The chain uses TRBV5-4 and TRBJ2-1; TRBD2 aligns across 7 bases. Germline lookup yields CDR1 SGHNT and CDR2 YYREEE (reference sequence). Losses at the gene ends were 5 bases for V and 3 bases for J; bases not matched to a gene: 8. The CDR3 runs to 15 residues. The CDR3: CASRSSAGDYNEQFF. The DNA for the CDR3 is TGTGCCAGCAGGTCCTCGGCGGGGGACTACAATGAGCAGTTCTTC.

The V gene is TRBV15, the J gene TRBJ1-4; TRBD1 matches at 8 bases. Germline assignment: CDR1 LNHNV and CDR2 YYDKDF (reference sequence). Unmatched junction bases numbered 6, after V lost 4 bases and J lost 8 bases. The CDR3 contains 14 residues. In DNA form, the CDR3 reads TGTGCCACCAGCATAGACAGGGGAGACGAAAAACTGTTTTTT. Amino acids: CATSIDRGDEKLFF.

The gene calls are TRBV4-1 and TRBJ2-7; tentative D call: TRBD2 (6 bases). V was pared by 4 bases and J by 2 bases, with 9 bases between. Germline V lookup: CDR1 MGHRA, CDR2 YSYEKL. The CDR3 length is 13 residues. CDR3 sequence (DNA): TGCGCCAGCAGCCGGGACTCAGCCTACGAGCAGTACTTC. This encodes CASSRDSAYEQYF.

About this clone itself: One end of the junction does not line up with germline, which may come from a read error. The rearrangement links TRBV6-1 to TRBJ2-7; TRBD2 is a possible D gene (5 bases). This CDR3 comprises 14 residues. CDR1 MNHNS and CDR2 SASEGT come from the germline V gene. CDR3 bases: TGTGCCAGCAGTGAAGCGAGGACTTCCTACAAGCAGTACTTC. Translated, it gives CASSEARTSYKQYF.

This sequence joins TRBV18 and TRBJ2-2; possibly TRBD2 for D (5 bases). V lost 3 bases and J lost 7, with 12 bases in between. Looked up from germline, CDR1 is KGHSH and CDR2 is LQKENI. The CDR3 length is 14 residues. The CDR3 nucleotides are TGTGCCAGCTCACCCCGACGGGAAGGCGGGGAGCTGTTTTTT. Protein: CASSPRREGGELFF.

This chain links TRBV15 with TRBJ2-7; D gene unclear. This CDR3 spans 16 amino acids. The germline CDR1 and CDR2 sequences are LNHNV and YYDKDF (reference sequence). V was shortened by 1 base and J by 3 bases, with 16 bases between the two germline ends. CDR3 DNA sequence: TGTGCCACCAGCAGAGGTGCCTTCTCCCAGTTCTACGAGCAGTACTTC. It yields the protein CATSRGAFSQFYEQYF. Full variable domain (remainder filled in from reference TRBV15 and TRBJ2-7): DAMVIQNPRYQVTQFGKPVTLSCSQTLNHNVMYWYQQKSSQAPKLLFHYYDKDFNNEADTPDNFQSRRPNTSFCFLDIRSPGLGDTAMYLCATSRGAFSQFYEQYFGPGTRLTVT.

CDR3 sequence: CASSLAALAAYNEQFF. CDR3 bases: TGTGCCAGCAGCTTGGCGGCACTAGCGGCCTACAATGAGCAGTTCTTC. This chain connects TRBV5-6 to TRBJ2-1; 8 positions agree with TRBD2. V dropped 0 bases and J dropped 2; count of bases not matched to a gene: 4. The germline gives CDR1 SGHDT, CDR2 YYEEEE. This CDR3 comprises 16 residues.

V usage is TRBV2 and J usage is TRBJ1-3, with D possibly matching TRBD1 (5 bases). Looked up from germline, CDR1 is SNHLY and CDR2 is FYNNEI. The V gene lost 6 bases and the J gene lost 0 bases, with 12 bases spanning the gap. The CDR3 length is 15 residues. This chain's CDR3 is CASSRDLTSGNTIYF. The CDR3 coding sequence is TGTGCCAGCAGCCGGGACTTAACCTCTGGAAACACCATATATTTT.